This passage covers 3 T cell receptor beta chains from one sample sequenced in a study of molecular identifiers for immune sequencing clone quantification. TCRdb called the PCR reads again in MiXCR, with one record for every CDR3 protein. Among 490,000 or so distinct CDR3 sequences listed, around 23% were seen once. Sequenced material: naive CD8+ T cells from blood, with Jurkat cell RNA spiked in. Subset in this sample: FACS-sorted CD8+CD4-CCR7+CD45RA+ naive T cells. Every receptor here comes from a human donor in good health. Some libraries in this study had Jurkat cell RNA spiked in.

This clonotype was seen a few times. The V and J genes are TRBV6-2 or TRBV6-3 and TRBJ2-7; D not certain. V lost 6 bases and J 3 bases, leaving 12 bases between the germline ends. This CDR3 is built from 13 residues. Germline loops: CDR1 MNHEY, CDR2 SVGEGT. CDR3 sequence: CASSLTDDYEQYF. The CDR3 coding sequence is TGTGCCAGCAGCTTGACCGACGACTACGAGCAGTACTTC.

The sample holds one count of this clonotype. A much larger clonotype is one base distant, so this may be a read error. CDR3 bases: TGTGCCAGCAGCTTGGTCGGCGGTTCCTACGAGCAGTTCTTC. Translated: CASSLVGGSYEQFF. V is TRBV5-4 and J is TRBJ2-7; D not certain. The DNA end is a closer match to TRBJ2-1, so the J assignment may be wrong. This CDR3 comprises 14 residues. Germline-derived CDR1 and CDR2 are SGHNT and YYREEE (reference sequence).

This clonotype was observed many times. The J gene is TRBJ2-3, the V gene TRBV5-6, with D perhaps TRBD2 (6 bases). V dropped 5 bases and J dropped 4 bases, with 17 bases sitting between them. Germline lookup yields CDR1 SGHDT and CDR2 YYEEEE. The CDR3 consists of 15 residues. CDR3 nucleotides: TGTGCCAGCAGTTATGGCGGGGTGGGTGCAGATACGCAGTATTTT. Translated: CASSYGGVGADTQYF.